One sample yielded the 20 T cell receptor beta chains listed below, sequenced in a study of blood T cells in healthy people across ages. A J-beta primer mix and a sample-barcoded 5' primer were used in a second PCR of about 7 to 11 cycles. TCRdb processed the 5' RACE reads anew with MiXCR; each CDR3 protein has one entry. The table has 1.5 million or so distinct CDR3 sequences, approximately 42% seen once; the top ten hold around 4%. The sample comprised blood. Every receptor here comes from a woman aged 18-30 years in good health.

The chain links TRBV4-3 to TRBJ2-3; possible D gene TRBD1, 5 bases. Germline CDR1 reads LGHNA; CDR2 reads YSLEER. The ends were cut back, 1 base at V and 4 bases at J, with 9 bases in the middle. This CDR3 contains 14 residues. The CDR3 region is CASSQGQPADTQYF. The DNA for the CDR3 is TGCGCCAGCAGCCAAGGACAGCCCGCAGATACGCAGTATTTT.

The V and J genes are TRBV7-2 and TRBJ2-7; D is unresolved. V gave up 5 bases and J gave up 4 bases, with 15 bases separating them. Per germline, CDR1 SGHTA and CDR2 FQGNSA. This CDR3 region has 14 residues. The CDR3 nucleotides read TGTGCCAGCAGCGCCGCGTATGAGAATTACGAGCAGTACTTC. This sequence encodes CASSAAYENYEQYF.

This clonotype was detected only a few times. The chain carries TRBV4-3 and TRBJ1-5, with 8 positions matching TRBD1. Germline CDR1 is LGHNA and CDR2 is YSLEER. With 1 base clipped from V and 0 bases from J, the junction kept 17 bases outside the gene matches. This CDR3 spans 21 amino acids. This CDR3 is CASSQAANTGTGLYSNQPQHF. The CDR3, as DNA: TGCGCCAGCAGCCAAGCTGCCAACACCGGGACAGGCCTCTATAGCAATCAGCCCCAGCATTTT.

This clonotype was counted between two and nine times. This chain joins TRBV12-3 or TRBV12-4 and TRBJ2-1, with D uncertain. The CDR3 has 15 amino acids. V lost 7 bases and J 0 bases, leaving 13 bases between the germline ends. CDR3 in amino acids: CASNQDGSSYNEQFF. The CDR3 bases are TGTGCCAGCAACCAGGACGGTAGCTCCTACAATGAGCAGTTCTTC.

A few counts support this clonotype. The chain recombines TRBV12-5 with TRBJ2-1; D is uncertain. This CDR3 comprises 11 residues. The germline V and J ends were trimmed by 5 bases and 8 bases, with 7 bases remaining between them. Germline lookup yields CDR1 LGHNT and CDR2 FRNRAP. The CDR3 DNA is TGTGCTAGTGGTACCGGTCATGAGCAGTTCTTC. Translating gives CASGTGHEQFF. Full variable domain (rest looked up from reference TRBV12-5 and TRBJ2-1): DARVTQTPRHKVTEMGQEVTMRCQPILGHNTVFWYRQTMMQGLELLAYFRNRAPLDDSGMPKDRFSAEMPDATLATLKIQPSEPRDSAVYFCASGTGHEQFFGPGTRLTVL.

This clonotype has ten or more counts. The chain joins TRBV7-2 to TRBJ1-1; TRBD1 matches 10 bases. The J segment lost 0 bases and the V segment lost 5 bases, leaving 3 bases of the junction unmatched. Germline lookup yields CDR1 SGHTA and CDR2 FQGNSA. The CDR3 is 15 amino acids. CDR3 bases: TGTGCCAGCAGCCCCGGACAGGGGGTGAACACTGAAGCTTTCTTT. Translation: CASSPGQGVNTEAFF. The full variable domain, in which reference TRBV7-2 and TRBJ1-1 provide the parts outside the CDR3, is GAGVSQSPSNKVTEKGKDVELRCDPISGHTALYWYRQSLGQGLEFLIYFQGNSAPDKSGLPSDRFSAERTGGSVSTLTIQRTQQEDSAVYLCASSPGQGVNTEAFFGQGTRLTVV.

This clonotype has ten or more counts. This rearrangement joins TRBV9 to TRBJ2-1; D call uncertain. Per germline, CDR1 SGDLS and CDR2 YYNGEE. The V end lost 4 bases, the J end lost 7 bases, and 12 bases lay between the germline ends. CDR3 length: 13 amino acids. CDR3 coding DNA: TGTGCCAGCAGCCCCCCTCTAGGAAATGAGCAGTTCTTC. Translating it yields CASSPPLGNEQFF.

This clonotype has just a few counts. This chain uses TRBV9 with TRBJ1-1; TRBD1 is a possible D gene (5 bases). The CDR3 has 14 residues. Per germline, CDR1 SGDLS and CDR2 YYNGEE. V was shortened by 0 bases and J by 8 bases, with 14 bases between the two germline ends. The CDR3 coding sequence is TGTGCCAGCAGCGTAGAGGGGACTTTCGAGGAAGCTTTCTTT. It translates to CASSVEGTFEEAFF.

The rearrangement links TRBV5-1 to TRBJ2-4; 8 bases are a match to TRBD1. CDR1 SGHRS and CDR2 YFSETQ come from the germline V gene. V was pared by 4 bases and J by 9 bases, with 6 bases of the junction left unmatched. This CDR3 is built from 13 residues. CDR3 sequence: CASSTQGVGIQYF. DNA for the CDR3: TGCGCCAGCAGCACACAGGGGGTCGGCATTCAGTACTTC.

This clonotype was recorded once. This chain's CDR3 is CASSFDSGRVQYF. The CDR3 DNA sequence: TGTGCCAGCAGTTTCGATAGCGGGAGAGTTCAGTACTTC. This chain uses TRBV12-3 or TRBV12-4 with TRBJ2-4, with 9 bases aligning to TRBD2. The CDR3 is 13 residues long. The trim removed 3 bases at V and 11 bases at J, leaving 5 bases unmatched.

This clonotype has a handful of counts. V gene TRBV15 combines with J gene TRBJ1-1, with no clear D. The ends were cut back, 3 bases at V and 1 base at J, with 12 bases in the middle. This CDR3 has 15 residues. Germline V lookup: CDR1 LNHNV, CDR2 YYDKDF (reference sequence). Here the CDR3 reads CATSSPQTRNTEAFF. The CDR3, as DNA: TGTGCCACCAGCAGCCCGCAGACACGGAACACTGAAGCTTTCTTT.

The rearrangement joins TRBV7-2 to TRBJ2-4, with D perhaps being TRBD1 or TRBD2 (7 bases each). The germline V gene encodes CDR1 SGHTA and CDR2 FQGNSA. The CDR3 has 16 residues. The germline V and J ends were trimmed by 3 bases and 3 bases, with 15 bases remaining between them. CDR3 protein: CASSLGGTAVKNIQYF. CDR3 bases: TGTGCCAGCAGCTTGGGGGGGACAGCAGTCAAAAACATTCAGTACTTC.

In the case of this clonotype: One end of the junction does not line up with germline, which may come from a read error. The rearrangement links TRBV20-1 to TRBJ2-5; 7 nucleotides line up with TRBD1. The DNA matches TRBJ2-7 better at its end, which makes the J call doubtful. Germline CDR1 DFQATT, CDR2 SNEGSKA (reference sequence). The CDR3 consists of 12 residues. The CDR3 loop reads CGAHRGIDEQYF. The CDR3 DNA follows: TGCGGTGCCCACAGGGGAATCGACGAGCAGTACTTC.

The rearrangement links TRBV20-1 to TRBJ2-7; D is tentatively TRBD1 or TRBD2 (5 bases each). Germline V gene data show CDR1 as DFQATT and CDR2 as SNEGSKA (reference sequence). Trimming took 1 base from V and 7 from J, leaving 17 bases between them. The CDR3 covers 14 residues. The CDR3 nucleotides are TGCAGTGCTAGAGCAGAGGGACCCTACAATGAGCAGTACTTC. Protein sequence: CSARAEGPYNEQYF.

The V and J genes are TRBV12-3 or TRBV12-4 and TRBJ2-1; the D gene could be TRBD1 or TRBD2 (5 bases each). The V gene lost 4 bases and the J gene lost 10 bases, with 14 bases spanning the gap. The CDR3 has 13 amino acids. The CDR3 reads CASSSTTYREQFF. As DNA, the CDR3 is TGTGCCAGCAGTTCGACTACTTACAGGGAGCAGTTCTTC.

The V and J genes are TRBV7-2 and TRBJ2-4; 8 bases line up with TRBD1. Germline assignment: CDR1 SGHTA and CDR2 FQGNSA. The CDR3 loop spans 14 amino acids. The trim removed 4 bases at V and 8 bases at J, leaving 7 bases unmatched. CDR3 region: CASSSDRGRDIQYF. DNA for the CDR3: TGTGCCAGCAGCTCCGACAGGGGTAGAGACATTCAGTACTTC.

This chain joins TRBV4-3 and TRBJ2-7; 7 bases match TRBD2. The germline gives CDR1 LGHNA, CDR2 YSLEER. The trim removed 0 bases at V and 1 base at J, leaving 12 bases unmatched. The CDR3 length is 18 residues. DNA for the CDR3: TGCGCCAGCAGCCAAGAGAGGGCCGGGCGGGGGATATCCTACGAGCAGTACTTC. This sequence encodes CASSQERAGRGISYEQYF.

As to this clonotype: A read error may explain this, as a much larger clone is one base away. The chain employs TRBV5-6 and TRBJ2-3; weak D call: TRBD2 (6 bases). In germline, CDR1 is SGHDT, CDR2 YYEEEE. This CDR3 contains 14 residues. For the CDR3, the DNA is TGTGCCAGCAACTTGCGGGGAACGGGGTATACGCAGTATTTT. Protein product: CASNLRGTGYTQYF.

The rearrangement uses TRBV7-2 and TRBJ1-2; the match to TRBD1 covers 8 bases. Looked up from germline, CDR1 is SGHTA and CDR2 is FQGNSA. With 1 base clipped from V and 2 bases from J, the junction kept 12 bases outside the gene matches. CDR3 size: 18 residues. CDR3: CASSLVVGTGVQNYGYTF. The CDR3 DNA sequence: TGTGCCAGCAGCTTAGTTGTCGGGACAGGAGTACAAAACTATGGCTACACCTTC.

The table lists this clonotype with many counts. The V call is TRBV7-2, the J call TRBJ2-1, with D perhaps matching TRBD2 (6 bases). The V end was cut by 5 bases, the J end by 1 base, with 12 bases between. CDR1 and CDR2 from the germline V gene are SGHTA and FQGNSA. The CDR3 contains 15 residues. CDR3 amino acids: CASSLDAGSYNEQFF. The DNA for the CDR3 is TGTGCCAGCAGCCTAGACGCGGGATCCTACAATGAGCAGTTCTTC. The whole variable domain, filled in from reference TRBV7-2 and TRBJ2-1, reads GAGVSQSPSNKVTEKGKDVELRCDPISGHTALYWYRQSLGQGLEFLIYFQGNSAPDKSGLPSDRFSAERTGGSVSTLTIQRTQQEDSAVYLCASSLDAGSYNEQFFGPGTRLTVL.